Each of the 29 T cell receptor beta chains below was sequenced from the same sample in a study of blood T cell repertoires in COVID-19. The table came from immunoSEQ multiplex PCR; TCRdb's copy has only in-frame clones and leaves some out. Here the sample spans around 170,000 clones, about 88% being singletons. Sequencing input: peripheral blood. All receptors come from a man younger than 40 with active or convalescent COVID-19.

In DNA form, the CDR3 reads TGTGCCATCAGTGAGTCTCCTGCCGGGATCCCAGGTAGAGGCTACACCTTC. This gives the protein CAISESPAGIPGRGYTF. The chain links TRBV10-3 to TRBJ1-2, with D unclear. Germline values: CDR1 ENHRY, CDR2 SYGVKD. The ends were cut back, 0 bases at V and 8 bases at J, with 22 bases in the middle. This CDR3 contains 17 residues.

The chain recombines TRBV2 with TRBJ1-4; D may be TRBD1 (5 bases). The CDR3 has 13 amino acids. Deletions cut 5 bases from V and 8 bases from J, with 12 bases between. Germline V lookup: CDR1 SNHLY, CDR2 FYNNEI. Here the CDR3 DNA reads TGTGCCAGCAGTCCAGAGGGGAGGGAAAAACTGTTTTTT. It yields the protein CASSPEGREKLFF.

This rearrangement joins TRBV10-1 to TRBJ2-1; 8 bases align to TRBD2. This CDR3 is built from 15 residues. V shed 4 bases, J shed 6 bases, and the junction held 8 bases outside the gene matches. Germline CDR1 is WNHNN and CDR2 is SYGVQD (reference sequence). The CDR3 region has the DNA TGCGCCAGCAGTGCGGGGGGGACCTTGGGCAATGAGCAGTTCTTC. Protein: CASSAGGTLGNEQFF.

The V gene is TRBV9, the J gene TRBJ2-3, with a tentative D call TRBD2 (7 bases). The V end lost 0 bases, the J end lost 2 bases, and 13 bases lay between the germline ends. In germline, CDR1 is SGDLS, CDR2 YYNGEE. The CDR3 is 16 amino acids. CDR3 in amino acids: CASSVGGGGFTDTQYF. CDR3 DNA: TGTGCCAGCAGCGTAGGTGGCGGGGGCTTCACAGATACGCAGTATTTT. Drawing the rest from reference TRBV9 and TRBJ2-3, the complete variable domain is DSGVTQTPKHLITATGQRVTLRCSPRSGDLSVYWYQQSLDQGLQFLIQYYNGEERAKGNILERFSAQQFPDLHSELNLSSLELGDSALYFCASSVGGGGFTDTQYFGPGTRLTVL.

The CDR3 DNA follows: TGTGCCAGCAGTGACGTCAGGTTCAATGAGCAGTTCTTC. Translated, it gives CASSDVRFNEQFF. The chain employs TRBV6-1 and TRBJ2-1; D ambiguous. V was trimmed by 3 bases and J by 6 bases, leaving 9 bases between them. CDR3 size: 13 residues. Germline V CDR1 and CDR2: MNHNS, SASEGT.

This clone showed up just once. This chain's CDR3 is CASSLAADRDSGYTF. CDR3 sequence (DNA): TGTGCCAGCAGCTTAGCTGCGGACAGGGATAGCGGCTACACCTTC. This chain connects TRBV11-3 to TRBJ1-2; the match to TRBD1 covers 8 bases. Germline V CDR1 and CDR2: SGHNT, YENEEA. The CDR3 runs 15 residues. Germline trimming cut 1 base from V and 8 bases from J; bases unmatched to any gene: 9.

The chain recombines TRBV7-9 with TRBJ1-5, with a tentative D call TRBD1 (5 bases). Trimming shortened V by 3 bases and J by 5 bases, and 11 bases separated the two germline ends. CDR1 SEHNR and CDR2 FQNEAQ come from the germline V gene (reference sequence). The CDR3 is 14 amino acids. The CDR3 DNA follows: TGTGCCAGCAGCTTTGGTGACAGACATCAGCCCCAGCATTTT. This translates into CASSFGDRHQPQHF.

The chain uses TRBV6-4 and TRBJ1-4, with TRBD1 matching 7 bases. CDR1 is MRHNA, CDR2 SNTAGT, per germline. The length of the CDR3 is 15 residues. Trimming at V came to 6 bases and at J to 5 bases, leaving 9 bases not matched to a gene. CDR3 DNA: TGTGCCAGCAGCAAGTCACAGGGGAAAAATGAAAAACTGTTTTTT. Protein product: CASSKSQGKNEKLFF.

This chain uses TRBV19 with TRBJ1-5; unclear D gene. The germline V and J ends were trimmed by 5 bases and 3 bases, with 14 bases remaining between them. The CDR3 sequence is 15 residues long. Germline assignment: CDR1 LNHDA and CDR2 SQIVND (reference sequence). In DNA form, the CDR3 reads TGTGCCAGTAGTCTGGGTCCGGGTTCCAATCAGCCCCAGCATTTT. Translation: CASSLGPGSNQPQHF.

This clone was detected ten times or more. CDR3 amino acids: CASSYGAGVSYEQYF. The CDR3 nucleotides read TGTGCCAGCAGTTACGGGGCAGGAGTCTCCTACGAGCAGTACTTC. The chain combines TRBV6-2 or TRBV6-3 with TRBJ2-7; the D gene is possibly TRBD1 (5 bases). Germline V gene sequence: CDR1 MNHEY, CDR2 SVGEGT. The CDR3 is 15 residues long. Trimming stripped 2 bases from V and 0 bases from J, with 11 bases between.

The V call is TRBV28, the J call TRBJ1-1; 11 bases are shared with TRBD1. Germline V gene lookup returns CDR1 MDHEN and CDR2 SYDVKM. V shed 8 bases, J shed 4 bases, and the junction held 6 bases outside the gene matches. The CDR3 is 14 amino acids. The CDR3 region has the DNA TGTGCCAGCGGCCCCGGGACAGGGGGCACTGAAGCTTTCTTT. Protein: CASGPGTGGTEAFF.

This chain connects TRBV28 to TRBJ2-3; D is unresolved. V dropped 6 bases and J dropped 0 bases, with 4 bases sitting between them. Looked up from germline, CDR1 is MDHEN and CDR2 is SYDVKM. This CDR3 contains 12 residues. CDR3 residues: CASRTSTDTQYF. The DNA of the CDR3 is TGTGCCAGCAGGACTAGCACAGATACGCAGTATTTT.

This chain joins TRBV18 and TRBJ2-4; 10 bases line up with TRBD2. The V and J ends lost 4 bases and 2 bases, in that order; junction bases with no gene match: 8. CDR3 size: 17 residues. The germline CDR1 and CDR2 sequences are KGHSH and LQKENI. DNA of the CDR3: TGTGCCAGCTCACACACTAGCGGGGAGTGGACCAAAAACATTCAGTACTTC. Protein sequence: CASSHTSGEWTKNIQYF.

This clone was counted only a few times. CDR3 region: CASSEVAGVRYNEQFF. The CDR3 DNA follows: TGTGCCAGCAGTGAGGTAGCGGGAGTTCGGTACAATGAGCAGTTCTTC. The chain has TRBV6-4 and TRBJ2-1; 9 bases fit TRBD2. Germline loops: CDR1 MRHNA, CDR2 SNTAGT. This CDR3 comprises 16 residues. V trimming: 3 bases; J trimming: 4 bases; junction bases outside the gene matches: 7.

The chain links TRBV19 to TRBJ1-1; no definite D call. The CDR3 sequence is 15 residues long. CDR1 and CDR2 (germline): LNHDA, SQIVND (reference sequence). V gave up 3 bases and J gave up 1 base, with 12 bases separating them. The CDR3 DNA follows: TGTGCCAGTAGTATTCCCGGACTCCGGAACACTGAAGCTTTCTTT. Its protein product is CASSIPGLRNTEAFF.

The chain has TRBV10-2 and TRBJ1-3, with D possibly TRBD1 on 5 matching bases. V was clipped by 0 bases and J by 2 bases, with 11 bases between them. The CDR3 length is 16 residues. Germline V lookup: CDR1 WSHSY, CDR2 SAAADI. In DNA, the CDR3 is TGCGCCAGCAGTGAGTCGAGTGCGGGGGCTGGAAACACCATATATTTT. Translated: CASSESSAGAGNTIYF.

The CDR3: CASSPLGVDNQPQHF. CDR3 nucleotides: TGTGCCAGCAGCCCCTTAGGGGTCGACAATCAGCCCCAGCATTTT. The chain has TRBV14 and TRBJ1-5; D is possibly TRBD1 (5 bases). Germline V gene lookup returns CDR1 SGHDN and CDR2 FVKESK. Deletions cut 4 bases from V and 3 bases from J, with 13 bases between. The CDR3 is made up of 15 amino acids.

This clone was picked up a small number of times. This chain joins TRBV6-2 or TRBV6-3 and TRBJ1-5; 11 bases map to TRBD1. The CDR3 runs 17 residues. The V gene end was trimmed by 2 bases and the J gene end by 0 bases; junction bases not matched to a gene: 3. CDR1 and CDR2 (germline): MNHEY, SVGEGT. As DNA, the CDR3 is TGTGCCAGCAGTTACCGGGACAGGGGGTATAGCAATCAGCCCCAGCATTTT. Translating it yields CASSYRDRGYSNQPQHF.

DNA for the CDR3: TGTGCCAGCAGTTTCTATAGCTACAATGAGCAGTTCTTC. Its protein product is CASSFYSYNEQFF. V gene TRBV27 combines with J gene TRBJ2-1, with unresolved D. This CDR3 has 13 amino acids. The germline V gene has CDR1 MNHEY and CDR2 SMNVEV (reference sequence). With 3 bases removed from V and 3 bases from J, the gap between germline ends came to 6 bases.

The DNA for the CDR3 is TGTGCCAGCAGCCAAGTAACGCGAGCGGATAGTACAGATACGCAGTATTTT. Translated: CASSQVTRADSTDTQYF. This rearrangement joins TRBV3-1 (or the pseudogene TRBV3-2) to TRBJ2-3; TRBD2 might be the D (5 bases). Germline loops: CDR1 LGHDT, CDR2 YNNKEL (reference sequence). The CDR3 is 17 amino acids. Trimming pared 1 base from V and 3 bases from J, leaving 17 bases between.

V is TRBV6-5 and J is TRBJ1-4; TRBD1 matches at 7 bases. The V gene end was trimmed by 6 bases and the J gene end by 8 bases; junction bases not matched to a gene: 9. The CDR3 spans 14 residues. Per germline, CDR1 MNHEY and CDR2 SVGAGI. CDR3 region: CASSPRGRSEKLFF. The CDR3 DNA follows: TGTGCCAGCAGCCCCAGGGGGAGAAGCGAAAAACTGTTTTTT.

The chain joins TRBV18 to TRBJ1-6; D ambiguous. Trimming removed 6 bases from V and 0 bases from J, with 12 bases in between. Per germline, CDR1 KGHSH and CDR2 LQKENI. The CDR3 has 16 residues. The CDR3 bases are TGTGCCAGCTCCTCCGGGGATCCCTCCTATAATTCACCCCTCCACTTT. Residues: CASSSGDPSYNSPLHF.

The CDR3 loop reads CASSRGVLAGETQYF. DNA of the CDR3: TGTGCCAGCAGTCGGGGGGTATTAGCGGGAGAGACCCAGTACTTC. This chain connects TRBV3-1 (or the pseudogene TRBV3-2) to TRBJ2-5; 7 bases fit TRBD2. J lost 4 bases, V lost 6 bases, and 11 bases had no gene match. Germline CDR1 reads LGHDT; CDR2 reads YNNKEL (reference sequence). This CDR3 comprises 15 residues.

This clone was recorded once. V usage is TRBV29-1 and J usage is TRBJ2-3, with 7 bases fitting TRBD2. The ends lost 3 bases at V and 2 bases at J; junction bases unmatched: 5. Germline V gene sequence: CDR1 SQVTM, CDR2 ANQGSEA. CDR3 length: 14 residues. The CDR3 is CSVDERGVTDTQYF. The DNA of the CDR3 is TGCAGCGTTGATGAGCGGGGAGTCACAGATACGCAGTATTTT.

This chain connects TRBV10-3 to TRBJ2-1; D remains ambiguous. V lost 3 bases, J lost 6 bases, and 12 bases lay in between. Germline V gene sequence: CDR1 ENHRY, CDR2 SYGVKD. This CDR3 region has 14 residues. The CDR3 region is CAISDLTASNEQFF. Here the CDR3 DNA reads TGTGCCATCAGTGATCTAACAGCCTCCAATGAGCAGTTCTTC.

On this clone: Other nucleotide sequences from this sample produce the same CDR3. J is TRBJ1-1 and V is TRBV28; D is possibly TRBD1 (6 bases). The CDR3 extends over 12 amino acids. From germline, CDR1 is MDHEN and CDR2 SYDVKM. Trimming removed 2 bases from V and 5 bases from J, with 6 bases in between. In nucleotides, the CDR3 is TGTGCCAGCAGTTTACAGGGGACTGAAGCTTTCTTT. The encoded protein is CASSLQGTEAFF. Using reference TRBV28 and TRBJ1-1 for the parts outside the CDR3, the full variable domain is DVKVTQSSRYLVKRTGEKVFLECVQDMDHENMFWYRQDPGLGLRLIYFSYDVKMKEKGDIPEGYSVSREKKERFSLILESASTNQTSMYLCASSLQGTEAFFGQGTRLTVV.

The chain uses TRBV9 and TRBJ1-2; a weak D match, TRBD1 (5 bases). Germline CDR1 reads SGDLS; CDR2 reads YYNGEE. This CDR3 comprises 14 residues. V was pared by 5 bases and J by 8 bases, with 19 bases between. CDR3 nucleotides: TGTGCCAGCAGTATAGAGGGTCCGGGGGACGGCTACACCTTC. This codes for CASSIEGPGDGYTF.

This rearrangement joins TRBV2 to TRBJ2-5; D gene uncertain. V lost 4 bases, J lost 3 bases, and 6 bases lay in between. Per the germline V gene, CDR1 is SNHLY and CDR2 is FYNNEI. This CDR3 has 12 amino acids. DNA of the CDR3: TGTGCCAGCAGTGTTGCGGAAGAGACCCAGTACTTC. Protein: CASSVAEETQYF.

This clone has a single count. Additional DNA sequences in this sample encode the identical CDR3. This rearrangement joins TRBV6-5 to TRBJ1-1; 9 nucleotides line up with TRBD1. V was pared by 6 bases and J by 1 base, with 3 bases of the junction left unmatched. This CDR3 region has 14 residues. CDR1 is MNHEY, CDR2 SVGAGI, per germline. The CDR3 is CASSRDRENTEAFF. CDR3 in DNA: TGTGCCAGCAGCCGGGACAGGGAGAACACTGAAGCTTTCTTT.